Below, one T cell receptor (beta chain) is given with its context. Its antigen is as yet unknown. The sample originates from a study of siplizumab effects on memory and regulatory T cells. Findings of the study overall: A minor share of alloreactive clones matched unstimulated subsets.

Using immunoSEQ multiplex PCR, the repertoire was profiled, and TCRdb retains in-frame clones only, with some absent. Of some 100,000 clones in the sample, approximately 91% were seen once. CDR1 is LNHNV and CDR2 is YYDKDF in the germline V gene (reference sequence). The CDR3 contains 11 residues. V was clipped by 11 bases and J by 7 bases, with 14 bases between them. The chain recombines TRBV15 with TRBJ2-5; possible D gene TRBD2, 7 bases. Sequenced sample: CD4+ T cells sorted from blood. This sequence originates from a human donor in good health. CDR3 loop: CAAGGRGTQYF. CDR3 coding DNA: TGTGCCGCCGGGGGGCGGGGGACCCAGTACTTC. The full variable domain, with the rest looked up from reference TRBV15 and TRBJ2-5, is DAMVIQNPRYQVTQFGKPVTLSCSQTLNHNVMYWYQQKSSQAPKLLFHYYDKDFNNEADTPDNFQSRRPNTSFCFLDIRSPGLGDTAMYLCAAGGRGTQYFGPGTRLLVL.